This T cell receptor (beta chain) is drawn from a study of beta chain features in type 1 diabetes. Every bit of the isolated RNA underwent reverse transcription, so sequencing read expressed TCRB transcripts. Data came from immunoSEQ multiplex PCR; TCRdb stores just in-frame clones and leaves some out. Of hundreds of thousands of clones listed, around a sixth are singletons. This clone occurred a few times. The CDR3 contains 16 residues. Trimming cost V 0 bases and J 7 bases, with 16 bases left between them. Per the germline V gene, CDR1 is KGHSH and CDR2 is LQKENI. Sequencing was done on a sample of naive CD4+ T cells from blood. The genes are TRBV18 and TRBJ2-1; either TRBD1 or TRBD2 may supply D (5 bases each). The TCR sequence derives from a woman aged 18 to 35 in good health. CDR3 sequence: CASSPPGYRWGNEQFF. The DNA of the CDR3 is TGTGCCAGCTCACCACCCGGCTACAGGTGGGGGAATGAGCAGTTCTTC.